The text below deals with one T cell receptor beta chain. Its antigen is unknown. Donors in the study were healthy people who gave bone marrow. Unmatched junction bases numbered 8, after V lost 7 bases and J lost 0 bases. Germline CDR1 is LNHDA and CDR2 is SQIVND (reference sequence). The CDR3 loop spans 15 amino acids. This sample is part of a study of cytomegalovirus exposure and HLA in healthy donors. Overall study findings and caveats: Certain sequence variants were highly shared and formed a cluster, and this cluster was likely a sequencing artifact. There were several of the most significant clusters that appeared linked to common viral pathogens in a later analysis. The study recorded 160 or so TCR beta chains that were cytomegalovirus-associated.

With 60 Vbeta and 13 Jbeta primers, the PCR was carried out. This table comes from immunoSEQ multiplex PCR, and its TCRdb copy is limited to in-frame clones, with some not included. This sample has approximately 190,000 clones, with 9.5% to 15% found just once. The TCR originated in a man between 45 and 60 years old in good health and CMV-seropositive. The specimen was PBMCs. The V call is TRBV19, the J call TRBJ2-5, with 7 positions matching TRBD2. In DNA, the CDR3 is TGTGCCAGTAAGCCAGCGGGGCAGTACCAAGAGACCCAGTACTTC. This codes for CASKPAGQYQETQYF.